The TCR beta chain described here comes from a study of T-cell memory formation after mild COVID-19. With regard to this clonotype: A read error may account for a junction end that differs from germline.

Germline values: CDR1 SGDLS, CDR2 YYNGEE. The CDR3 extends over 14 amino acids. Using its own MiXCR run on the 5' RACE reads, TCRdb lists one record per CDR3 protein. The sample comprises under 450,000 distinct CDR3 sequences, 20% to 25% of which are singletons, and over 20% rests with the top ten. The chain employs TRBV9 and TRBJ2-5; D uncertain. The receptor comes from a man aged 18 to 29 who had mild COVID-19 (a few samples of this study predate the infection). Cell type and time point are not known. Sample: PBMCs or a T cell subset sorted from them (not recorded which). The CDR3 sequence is CASSGLLPQETQYF. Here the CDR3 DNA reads TGTGCCAGCAGCGGGTTGTTGCCCCAAGAGACACAGTACTTC.